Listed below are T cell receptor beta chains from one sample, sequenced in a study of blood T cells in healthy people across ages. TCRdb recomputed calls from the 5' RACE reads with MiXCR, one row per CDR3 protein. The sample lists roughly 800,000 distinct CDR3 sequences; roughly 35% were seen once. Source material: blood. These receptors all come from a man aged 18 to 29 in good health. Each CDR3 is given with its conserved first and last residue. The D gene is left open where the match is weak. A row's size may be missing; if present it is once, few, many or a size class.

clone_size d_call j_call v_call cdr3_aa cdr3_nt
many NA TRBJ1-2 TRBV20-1 CSAPHGGRGAYGYGYTF TGCAGTGCGCCTCATGGGGGGCGCGGCGCCTATGGCTATGGCTACACCTTC
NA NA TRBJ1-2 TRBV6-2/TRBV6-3 CASSYGQVNGYTF TGTGCCAGCAGTTACGGCCAGGTTAATGGCTACACCTTC
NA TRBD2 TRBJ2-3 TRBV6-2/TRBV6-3 CASSYSASRGSDTQYF TGTGCCAGCAGTTATAGTGCCTCGCGGGGGTCAGATACGCAGTATTTT
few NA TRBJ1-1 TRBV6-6 CATRQMNTEAFF TGTGCCACCAGACAGATGAACACTGAAGCTTTCTTT
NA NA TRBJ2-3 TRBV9 CASSVVGSSTDTQYF TGTGCCAGCAGCGTAGTAGGCAGTAGCACAGATACGCAGTATTTT
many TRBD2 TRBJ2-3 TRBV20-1 CSATTYQAGGTDTQYF TGCAGTGCTACCACCTATCAAGCGGGGGGCACAGATACGCAGTATTTT
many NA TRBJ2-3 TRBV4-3 CASSQGGGLASTDTQYF TGCGCCAGCAGCCAAGGAGGCGGGCTAGCGAGCACAGATACGCAGTATTTT
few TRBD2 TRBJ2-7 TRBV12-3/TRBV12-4 CASSRRTSGGYEQYF TGTGCCAGCAGTCGTCGGACTAGCGGGGGTTACGAGCAGTACTTC
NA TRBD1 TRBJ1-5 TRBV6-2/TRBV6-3 CASSYLRQGSRGNQPQHF TGTGCCAGCAGTTACCTGAGACAGGGAAGTAGGGGCAATCAGCCCCAGCATTTT
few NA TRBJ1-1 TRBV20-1 CSARPRARWNTEAFF TGCAGTGCTAGACCTAGGGCCCGGTGGAACACTGAAGCTTTCTTT
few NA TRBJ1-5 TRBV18 CASSPMTGDQPQHF TGTGCCAGCTCACCAATGACAGGAGATCAGCCCCAGCATTTT
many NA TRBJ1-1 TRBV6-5 CASSYSGGMNTEAFF TGTGCCAGCAGTTACTCTGGGGGCATGAACACTGAAGCTTTCTTT
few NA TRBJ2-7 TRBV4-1 CASSYRSGGYNEQYF TGCGCCAGCAGCTATCGTAGCGGAGGGTACAATGAGCAGTACTTC
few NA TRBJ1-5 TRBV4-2 CASSQEDSIGAQPQHF TGTGCCAGCAGCCAAGAGGATAGTATAGGGGCTCAGCCCCAGCATTTT
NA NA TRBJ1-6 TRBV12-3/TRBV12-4 CASKGAVNSPLHF TGTGCCAGCAAAGGGGCAGTTAATTCACCCCTCCACTTT
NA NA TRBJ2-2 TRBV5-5 CASSVDHGVFGELFF TGTGCCAGCAGCGTGGACCACGGGGTTTTCGGGGAGCTGTTTTTT
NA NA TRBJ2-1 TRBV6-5 CASGKRKEQFF TGTGCCAGCGGTAAAAGGAAGGAGCAGTTCTTC
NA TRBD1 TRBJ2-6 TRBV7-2 CSSSSDRGSIVLTF TGTTCCAGCAGCTCCGACAGGGGATCGATCGTCCTGACTTTC
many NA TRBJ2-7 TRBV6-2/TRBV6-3 CASSYGQQTYEQYF TGTGCCAGCAGTTACGGGCAACAGACCTACGAGCAGTACTTC
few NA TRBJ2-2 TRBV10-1 CASSEPGQKGTGELFF TGCGCCAGCAGTGAGCCGGGGCAGAAGGGCACCGGGGAGCTGTTTTTT
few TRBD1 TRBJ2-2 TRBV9 CASLDPGGNTGELFF TGTGCCAGCTTAGATCCAGGGGGCAATACCGGGGAGCTGTTTTTT
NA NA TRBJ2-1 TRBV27 CASSLVAVPGFDEQFF TGTGCCAGCAGTTTAGTTGCCGTCCCCGGATTCGATGAGCAGTTCTTC
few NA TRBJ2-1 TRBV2 CASSDRTVFLEQFF TGTGCCAGCAGTGACAGAACGGTTTTCCTTGAGCAGTTCTTC
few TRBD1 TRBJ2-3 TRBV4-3 CASSQEPGQGSTDTQYF TGCGCCAGCAGCCAAGAACCGGGACAGGGGTCGACAGATACGCAGTATTTT
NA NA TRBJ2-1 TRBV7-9 CASSSFSGPGDEQFF TGTGCCAGCAGCTCCTTCTCCGGCCCGGGAGATGAGCAGTTCTTC